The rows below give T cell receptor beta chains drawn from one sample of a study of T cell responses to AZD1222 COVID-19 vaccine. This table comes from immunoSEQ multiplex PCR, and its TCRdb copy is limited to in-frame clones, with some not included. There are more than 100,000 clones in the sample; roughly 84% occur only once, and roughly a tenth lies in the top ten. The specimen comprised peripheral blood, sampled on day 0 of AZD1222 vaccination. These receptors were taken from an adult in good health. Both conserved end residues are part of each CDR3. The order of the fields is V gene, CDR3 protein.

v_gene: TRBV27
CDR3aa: CASSPYGTGLEQYF

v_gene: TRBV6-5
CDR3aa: CASSSTSRGGYGYTF

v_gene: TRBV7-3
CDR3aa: CASSPGQGAWGTDTQYF

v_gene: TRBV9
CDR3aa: CASSPGVDVHEQFF

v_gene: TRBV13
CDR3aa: CASSLSGTGELFF

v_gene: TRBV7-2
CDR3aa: CASSLGGAFTEAFF

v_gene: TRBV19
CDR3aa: CASSRDRYNEQFF

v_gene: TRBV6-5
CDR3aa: CASSSRWDSYEQYF

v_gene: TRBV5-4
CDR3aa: CASSSIAETQYF

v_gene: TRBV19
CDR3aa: CASTTTGNSNQPQHF

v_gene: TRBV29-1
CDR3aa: CSVWTDNSGNTIYF

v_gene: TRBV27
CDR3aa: CASSFGGVYGYTF

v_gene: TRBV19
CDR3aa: CASSIWGILYNEQFF

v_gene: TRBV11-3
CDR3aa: CASSLDLGLTNEKLFF

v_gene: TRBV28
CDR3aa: CASSLRDRTYEQYF

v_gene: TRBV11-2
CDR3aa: CASSSRQVETQYF

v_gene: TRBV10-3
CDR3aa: CAISAGTGDEANYGYTF

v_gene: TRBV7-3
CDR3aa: CASSLQGVSEQFF

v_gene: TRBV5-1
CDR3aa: CASSLVSGAGYEQYF

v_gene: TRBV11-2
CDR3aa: CASSWSFPTGTQNTEAFF

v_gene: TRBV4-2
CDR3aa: CASSQDQSTENTEAFF

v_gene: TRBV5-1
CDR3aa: CASSLYRATYTEAFF

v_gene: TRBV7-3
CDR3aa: CASSSTRGHPQETQYF

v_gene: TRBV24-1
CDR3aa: CATSDPSGVAGSTDTQYF

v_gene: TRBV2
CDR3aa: CASSEEGATSIQYF

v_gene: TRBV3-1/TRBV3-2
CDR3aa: CASSPRGLGGGRETQYF

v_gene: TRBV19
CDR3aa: CASSITTGNYGYTF

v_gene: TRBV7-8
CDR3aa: CASSLARVGGYTF

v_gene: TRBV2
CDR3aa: CASSDAGTWGTSTDTQYF

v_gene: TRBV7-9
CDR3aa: CASSLAPTGTGNQPQHF

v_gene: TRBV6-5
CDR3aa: CASILDRVGPYEQYF

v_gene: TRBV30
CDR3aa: CAWNRGGGEQYF

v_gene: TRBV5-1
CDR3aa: CASSSGTGNSYEQYF

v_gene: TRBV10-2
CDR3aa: CASLGDGGTDTQYF

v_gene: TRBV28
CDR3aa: CASSPRGGVEQPQHF

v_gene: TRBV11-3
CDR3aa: CASSLRGYPFSNYGYTF

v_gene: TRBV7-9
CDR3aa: CASSLASGQYEETQYF

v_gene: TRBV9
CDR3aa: CASSVQVKSQQYF

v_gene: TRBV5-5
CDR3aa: CASSLDRASGNTIYF

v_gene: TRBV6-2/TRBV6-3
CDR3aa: CASSYQGVYGYTF

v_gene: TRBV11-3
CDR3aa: CASSPRTANEQYF

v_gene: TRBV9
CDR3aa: CASSGLMPPTYTGELFF